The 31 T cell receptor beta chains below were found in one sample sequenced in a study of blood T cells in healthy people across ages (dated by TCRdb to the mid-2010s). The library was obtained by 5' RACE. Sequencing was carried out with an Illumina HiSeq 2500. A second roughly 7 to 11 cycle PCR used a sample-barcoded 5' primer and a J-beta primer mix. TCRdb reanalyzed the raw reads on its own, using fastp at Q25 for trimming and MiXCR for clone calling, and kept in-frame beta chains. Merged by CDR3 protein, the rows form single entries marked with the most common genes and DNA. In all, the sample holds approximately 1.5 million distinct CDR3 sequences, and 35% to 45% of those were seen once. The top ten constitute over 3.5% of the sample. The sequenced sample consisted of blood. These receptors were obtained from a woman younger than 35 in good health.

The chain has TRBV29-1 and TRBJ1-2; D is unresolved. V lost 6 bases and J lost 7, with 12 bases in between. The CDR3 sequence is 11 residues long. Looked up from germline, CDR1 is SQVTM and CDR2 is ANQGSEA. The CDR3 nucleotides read TGCAGCGTGCCTTGGAAGGGTGGCTACACCTTC. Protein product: CSVPWKGGYTF.

The CDR3: CASSPSGGLALNEQFF. The CDR3 nucleotides are TGTGCCAGCAGCCCTTCCGGGGGATTAGCGCTAAATGAGCAGTTCTTC. The rearrangement links TRBV7-9 to TRBJ2-1; TRBD2 might be the D (6 bases). The CDR3 runs to 16 residues. With 5 bases removed from V and 7 bases from J, the gap between germline ends came to 21 bases. The germline V gene has CDR1 SEHNR and CDR2 FQNEAQ (reference sequence).

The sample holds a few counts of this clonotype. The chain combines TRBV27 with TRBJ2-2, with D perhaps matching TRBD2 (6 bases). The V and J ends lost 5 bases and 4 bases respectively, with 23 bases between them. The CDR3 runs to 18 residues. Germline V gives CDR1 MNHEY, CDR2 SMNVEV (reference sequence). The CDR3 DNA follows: TGTGCCAGCAGTGCATATCCCGGGACTCATGTCGGCACCGGGGAGCTGTTTTTT. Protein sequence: CASSAYPGTHVGTGELFF.

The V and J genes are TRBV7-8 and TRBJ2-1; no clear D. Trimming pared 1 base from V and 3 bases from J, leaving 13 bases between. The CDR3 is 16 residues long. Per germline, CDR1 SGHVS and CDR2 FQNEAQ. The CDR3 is CASSLGTSLYYNEQFF. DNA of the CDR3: TGTGCCAGCAGCTTAGGAACAAGCTTATACTACAATGAGCAGTTCTTC.

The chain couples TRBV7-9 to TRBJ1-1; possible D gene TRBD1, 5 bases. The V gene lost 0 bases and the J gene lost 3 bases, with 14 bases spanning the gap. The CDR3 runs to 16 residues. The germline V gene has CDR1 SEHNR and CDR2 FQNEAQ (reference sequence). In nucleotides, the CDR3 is TGTGCCAGCAGCTTAGCCGGGACGGCGCCTTACACTGAAGCTTTCTTT. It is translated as CASSLAGTAPYTEAFF.

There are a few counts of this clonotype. The CDR3 sequence is CSPGTSGGANEQFF. Here the CDR3 DNA reads TGCAGCCCCGGGACTAGCGGGGGGGCAAATGAGCAGTTCTTC. The chain joins TRBV20-1 to TRBJ2-1, with TRBD2 identical over 16 bases. This CDR3 has 14 amino acids. Germline-derived CDR1 and CDR2 are DFQATT and SNEGSKA (reference sequence).

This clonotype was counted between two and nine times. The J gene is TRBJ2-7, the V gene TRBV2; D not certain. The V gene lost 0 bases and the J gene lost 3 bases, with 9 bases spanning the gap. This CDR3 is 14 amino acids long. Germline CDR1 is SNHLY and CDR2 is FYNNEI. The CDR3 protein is CASSEAWTLYEQYF. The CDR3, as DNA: TGTGCCAGCAGTGAAGCGTGGACGCTCTACGAGCAGTACTTC.

The CDR3 spells CASSQEWGPRPTEAFF. CDR3 DNA: TGTGCCAGCAGCCAAGAATGGGGTCCGCGTCCAACTGAAGCTTTCTTT. The V call is TRBV3-1, the J call TRBJ1-1; D is unclear. This CDR3 is built from 16 residues. V shed 0 bases and J shed 5 bases, with 16 bases lying between them. Germline-derived CDR1 and CDR2 are LGHDT and YNNKEL (reference sequence).

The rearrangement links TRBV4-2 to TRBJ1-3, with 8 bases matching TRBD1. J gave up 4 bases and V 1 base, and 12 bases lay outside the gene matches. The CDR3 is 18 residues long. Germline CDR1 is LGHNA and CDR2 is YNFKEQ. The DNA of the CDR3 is TGTGCCAGCAGCCAAGGGACGCGACAGGGGATGGGAGGAAACACCATATATTTT. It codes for CASSQGTRQGMGGNTIYF.

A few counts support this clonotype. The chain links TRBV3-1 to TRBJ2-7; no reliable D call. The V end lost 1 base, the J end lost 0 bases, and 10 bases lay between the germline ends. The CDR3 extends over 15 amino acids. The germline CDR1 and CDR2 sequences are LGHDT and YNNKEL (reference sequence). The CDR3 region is CASSQAAASSYEQYF. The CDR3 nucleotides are TGTGCCAGCAGCCAAGCAGCAGCGAGCTCCTACGAGCAGTACTTC.

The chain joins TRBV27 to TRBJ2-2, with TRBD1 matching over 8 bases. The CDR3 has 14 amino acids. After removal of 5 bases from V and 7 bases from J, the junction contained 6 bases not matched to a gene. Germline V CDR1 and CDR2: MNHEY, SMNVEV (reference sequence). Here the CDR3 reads CASSIYRGIGELFF. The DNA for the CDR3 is TGTGCCAGCAGTATCTACAGGGGGATCGGGGAGCTGTTTTTT.

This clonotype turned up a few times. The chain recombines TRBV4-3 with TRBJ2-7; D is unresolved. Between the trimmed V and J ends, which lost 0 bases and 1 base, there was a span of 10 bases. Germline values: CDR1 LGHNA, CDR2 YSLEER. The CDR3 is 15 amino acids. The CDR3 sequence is CASSQDSLVSYEQYF. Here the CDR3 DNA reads TGCGCCAGCAGCCAAGACAGCTTAGTGTCCTACGAGCAGTACTTC.

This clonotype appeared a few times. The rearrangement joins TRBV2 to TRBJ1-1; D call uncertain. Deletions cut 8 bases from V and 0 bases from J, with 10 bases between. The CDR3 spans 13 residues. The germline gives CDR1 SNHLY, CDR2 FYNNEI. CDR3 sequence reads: CASSAAMNTEAFF. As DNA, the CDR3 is TGTGCCAGCTCCGCAGCAATGAACACTGAAGCTTTCTTT.

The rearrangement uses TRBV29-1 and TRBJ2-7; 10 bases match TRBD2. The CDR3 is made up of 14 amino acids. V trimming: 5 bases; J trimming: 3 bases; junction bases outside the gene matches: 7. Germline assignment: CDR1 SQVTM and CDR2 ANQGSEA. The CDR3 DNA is TGCAGCGTTCTAGCGGGAGCGGCGAGCTACGAGCAGTACTTC. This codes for CSVLAGAASYEQYF.

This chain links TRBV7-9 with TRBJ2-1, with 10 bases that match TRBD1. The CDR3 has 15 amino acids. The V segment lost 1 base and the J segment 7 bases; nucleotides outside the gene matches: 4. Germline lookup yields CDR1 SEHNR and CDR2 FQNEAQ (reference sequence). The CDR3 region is CASSLGDRGSNEQFF. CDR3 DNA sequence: TGTGCCAGCAGCTTAGGGGACAGGGGCTCAAATGAGCAGTTCTTC.

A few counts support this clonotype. The CDR3 region has the DNA TGTGCCAAAGCATCGACCTCTCAAGAGACCCAGTACTTC. Translated, it gives CAKASTSQETQYF. This rearrangement joins TRBV2 to TRBJ2-5; D is unresolved. V gave up 10 bases and J gave up 2 bases, with 14 bases separating them. The CDR3 runs to 13 residues. Looked up from germline, CDR1 is SNHLY and CDR2 is FYNNEI.

The chain's CDR3 is CASSSDRVWTEAFF. The DNA for the CDR3 is TGTGCCAGCAGCTCGGACAGGGTATGGACTGAAGCTTTCTTT. The gene calls are TRBV7-9 and TRBJ1-1, with 8 positions matching TRBD1. This CDR3 contains 14 residues. V was clipped by 4 bases and J by 5 bases; unmatched bases: 6. CDR1 and CDR2 from the germline V gene are SEHNR and FQNEAQ (reference sequence).

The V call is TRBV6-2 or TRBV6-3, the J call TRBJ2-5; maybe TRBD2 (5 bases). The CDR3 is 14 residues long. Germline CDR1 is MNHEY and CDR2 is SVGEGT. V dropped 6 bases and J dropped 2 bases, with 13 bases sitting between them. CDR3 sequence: CASSHNGLQETQYF. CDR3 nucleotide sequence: TGTGCCAGCAGCCACAACGGACTTCAAGAGACCCAGTACTTC.

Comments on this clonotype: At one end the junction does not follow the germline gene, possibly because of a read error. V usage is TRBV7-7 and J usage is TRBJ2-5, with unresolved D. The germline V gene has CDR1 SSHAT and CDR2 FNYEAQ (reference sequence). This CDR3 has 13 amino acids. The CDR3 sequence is CASSSGHQETQYF. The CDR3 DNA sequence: TGTGCTAGCAGCTCCGGACACCAAGAGACCCAGTACTTC. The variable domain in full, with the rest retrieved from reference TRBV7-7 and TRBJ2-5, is GAGVSQSPRYKVTKRGQDVTLRCDPISSHATLYWYQQALGQGPEFLTYFNYEAQPDKSGLPSDRFSAERPEGSISTLTIQRTEQRDSAMYRCASSSGHQETQYFGPGTRLLVL.

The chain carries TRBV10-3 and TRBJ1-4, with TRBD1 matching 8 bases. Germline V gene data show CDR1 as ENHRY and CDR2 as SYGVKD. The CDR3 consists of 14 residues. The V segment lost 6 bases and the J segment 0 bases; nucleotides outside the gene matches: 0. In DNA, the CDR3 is TGTGCCATCAGGGGACAGGCAACTAATGAAAAACTGTTTTTT. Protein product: CAIRGQATNEKLFF.

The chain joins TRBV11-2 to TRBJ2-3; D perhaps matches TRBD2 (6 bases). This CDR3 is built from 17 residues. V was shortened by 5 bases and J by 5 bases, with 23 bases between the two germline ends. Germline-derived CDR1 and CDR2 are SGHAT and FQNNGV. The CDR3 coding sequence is TGTGCCAGCAGCCCCCAAATGACGTGGGGAGGTGGAGATACGCAGTATTTT. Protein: CASSPQMTWGGGDTQYF.

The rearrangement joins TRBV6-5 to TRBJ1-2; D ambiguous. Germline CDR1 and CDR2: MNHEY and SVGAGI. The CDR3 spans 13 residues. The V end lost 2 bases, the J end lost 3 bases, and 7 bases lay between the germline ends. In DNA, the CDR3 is TGTGCCAGCAGTTACGTCCCCTACTATGGCTACACCTTC. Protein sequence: CASSYVPYYGYTF.

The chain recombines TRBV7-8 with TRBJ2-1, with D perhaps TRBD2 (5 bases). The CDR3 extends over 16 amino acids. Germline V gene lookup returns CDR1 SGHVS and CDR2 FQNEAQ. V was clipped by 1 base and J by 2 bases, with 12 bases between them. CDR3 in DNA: TGTGCCAGCAGCTTAGAAGAGCGGAAAACCTACAATGAGCAGTTCTTC. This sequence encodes CASSLEERKTYNEQFF.

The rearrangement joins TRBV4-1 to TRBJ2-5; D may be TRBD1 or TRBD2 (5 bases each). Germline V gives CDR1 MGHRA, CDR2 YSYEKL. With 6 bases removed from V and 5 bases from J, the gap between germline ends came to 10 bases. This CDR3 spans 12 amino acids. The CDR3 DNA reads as TGCGCCAGCAGGGGGACCGATGAGACCCAGTACTTC. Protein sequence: CASRGTDETQYF.

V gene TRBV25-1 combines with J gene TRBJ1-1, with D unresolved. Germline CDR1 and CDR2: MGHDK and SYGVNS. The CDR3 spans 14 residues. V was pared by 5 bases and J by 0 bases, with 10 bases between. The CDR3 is CASSYDALNTEAFF. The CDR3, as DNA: TGTGCCAGCAGTTATGATGCACTGAACACTGAAGCTTTCTTT.

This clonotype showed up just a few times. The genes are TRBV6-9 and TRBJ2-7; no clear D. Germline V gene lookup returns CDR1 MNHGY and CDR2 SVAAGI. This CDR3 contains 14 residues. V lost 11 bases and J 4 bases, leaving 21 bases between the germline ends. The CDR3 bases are TGTGCCTCTAAACCCCGTCTAGGGCGTTACGAGCAGTACTTC. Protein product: CASKPRLGRYEQYF.

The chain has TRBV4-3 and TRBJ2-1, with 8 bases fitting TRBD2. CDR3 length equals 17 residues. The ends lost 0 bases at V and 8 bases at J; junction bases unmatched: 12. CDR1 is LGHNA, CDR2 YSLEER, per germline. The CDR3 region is CASSQEVAGILLDEQFF. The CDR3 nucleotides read TGCGCCAGCAGCCAAGAGGTAGCGGGGATCCTTTTGGATGAGCAGTTCTTC.

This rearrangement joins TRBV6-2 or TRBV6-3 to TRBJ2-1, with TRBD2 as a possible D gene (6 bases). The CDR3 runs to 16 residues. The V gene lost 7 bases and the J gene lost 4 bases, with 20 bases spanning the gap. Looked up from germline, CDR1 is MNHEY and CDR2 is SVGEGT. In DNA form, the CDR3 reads TGTGCCAGCACTTCCGTACTCGCGGGGACTTACAATGAGCAGTTCTTC. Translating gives CASTSVLAGTYNEQFF.

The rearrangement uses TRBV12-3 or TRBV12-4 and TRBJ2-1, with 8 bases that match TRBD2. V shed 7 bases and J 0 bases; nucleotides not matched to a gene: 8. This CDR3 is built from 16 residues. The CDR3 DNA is TGTGCCAGCACCACCTCCGGGACTAGCTCCTACAATGAGCAGTTCTTC. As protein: CASTTSGTSSYNEQFF.

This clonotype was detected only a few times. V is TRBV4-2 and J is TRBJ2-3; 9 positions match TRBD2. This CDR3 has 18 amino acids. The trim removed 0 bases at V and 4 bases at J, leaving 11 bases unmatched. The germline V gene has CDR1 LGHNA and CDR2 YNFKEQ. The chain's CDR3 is CASSQDRRAGGGADTQYF. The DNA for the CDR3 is TGTGCCAGCAGCCAAGATCGCAGAGCGGGGGGCGGCGCAGATACGCAGTATTTT.

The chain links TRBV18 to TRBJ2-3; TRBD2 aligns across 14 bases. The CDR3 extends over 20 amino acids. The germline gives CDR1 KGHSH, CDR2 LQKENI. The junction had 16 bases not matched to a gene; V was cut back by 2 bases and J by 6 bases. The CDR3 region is CASSPLPRPTSGRAIDTQYF. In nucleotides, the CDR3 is TGTGCCAGCTCACCATTACCCCGTCCGACTAGCGGGAGGGCTATTGATACGCAGTATTTT.